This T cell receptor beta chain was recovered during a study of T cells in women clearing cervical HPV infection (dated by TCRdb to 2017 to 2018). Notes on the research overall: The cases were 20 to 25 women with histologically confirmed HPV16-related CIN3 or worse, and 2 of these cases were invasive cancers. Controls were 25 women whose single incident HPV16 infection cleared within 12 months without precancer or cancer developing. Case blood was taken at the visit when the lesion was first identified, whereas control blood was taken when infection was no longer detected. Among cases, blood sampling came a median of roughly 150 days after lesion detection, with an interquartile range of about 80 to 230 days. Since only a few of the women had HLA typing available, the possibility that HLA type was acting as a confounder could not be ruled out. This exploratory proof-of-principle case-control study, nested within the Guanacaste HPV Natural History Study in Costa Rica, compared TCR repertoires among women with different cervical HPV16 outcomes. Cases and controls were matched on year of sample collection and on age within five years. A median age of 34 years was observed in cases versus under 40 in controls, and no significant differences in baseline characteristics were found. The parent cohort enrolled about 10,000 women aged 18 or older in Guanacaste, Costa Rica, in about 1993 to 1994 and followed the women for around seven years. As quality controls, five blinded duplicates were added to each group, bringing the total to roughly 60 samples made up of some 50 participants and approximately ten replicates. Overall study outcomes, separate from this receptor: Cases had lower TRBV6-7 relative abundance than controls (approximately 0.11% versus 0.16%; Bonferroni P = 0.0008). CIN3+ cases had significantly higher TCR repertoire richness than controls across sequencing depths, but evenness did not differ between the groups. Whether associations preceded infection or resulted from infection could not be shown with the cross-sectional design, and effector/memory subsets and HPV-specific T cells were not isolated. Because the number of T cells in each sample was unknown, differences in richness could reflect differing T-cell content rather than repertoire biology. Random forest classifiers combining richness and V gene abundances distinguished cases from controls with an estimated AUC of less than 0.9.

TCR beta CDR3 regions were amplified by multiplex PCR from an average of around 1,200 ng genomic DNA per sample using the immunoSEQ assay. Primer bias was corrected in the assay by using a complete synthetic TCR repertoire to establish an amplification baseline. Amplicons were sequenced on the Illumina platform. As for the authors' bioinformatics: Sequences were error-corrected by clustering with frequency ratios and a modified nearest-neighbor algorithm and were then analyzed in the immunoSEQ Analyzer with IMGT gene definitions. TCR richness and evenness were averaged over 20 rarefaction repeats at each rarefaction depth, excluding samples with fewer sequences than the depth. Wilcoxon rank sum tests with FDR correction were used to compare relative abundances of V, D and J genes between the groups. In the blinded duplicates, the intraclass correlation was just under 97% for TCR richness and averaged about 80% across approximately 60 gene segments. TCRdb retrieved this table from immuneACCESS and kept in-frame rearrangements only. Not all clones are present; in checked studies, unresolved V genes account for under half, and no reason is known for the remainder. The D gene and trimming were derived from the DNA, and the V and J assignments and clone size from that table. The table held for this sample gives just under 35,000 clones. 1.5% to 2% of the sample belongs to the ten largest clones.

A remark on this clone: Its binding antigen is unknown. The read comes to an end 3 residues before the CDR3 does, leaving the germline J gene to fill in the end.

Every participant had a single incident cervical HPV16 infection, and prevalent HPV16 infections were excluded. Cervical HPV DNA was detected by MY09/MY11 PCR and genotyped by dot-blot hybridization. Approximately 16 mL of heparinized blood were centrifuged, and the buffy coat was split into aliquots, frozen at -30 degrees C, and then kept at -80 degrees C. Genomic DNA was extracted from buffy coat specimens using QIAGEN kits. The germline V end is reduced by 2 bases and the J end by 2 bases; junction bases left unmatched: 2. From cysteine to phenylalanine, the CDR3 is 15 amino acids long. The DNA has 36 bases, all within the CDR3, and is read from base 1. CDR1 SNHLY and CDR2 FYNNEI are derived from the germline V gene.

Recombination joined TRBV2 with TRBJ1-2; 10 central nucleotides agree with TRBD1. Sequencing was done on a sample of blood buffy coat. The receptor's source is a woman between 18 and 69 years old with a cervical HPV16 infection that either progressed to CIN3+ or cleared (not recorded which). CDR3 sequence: CASSERTGGNYGYTF. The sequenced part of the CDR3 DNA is TGTGCCAGCAGTGAAAGGACAGGGGGGAACTATGGC.